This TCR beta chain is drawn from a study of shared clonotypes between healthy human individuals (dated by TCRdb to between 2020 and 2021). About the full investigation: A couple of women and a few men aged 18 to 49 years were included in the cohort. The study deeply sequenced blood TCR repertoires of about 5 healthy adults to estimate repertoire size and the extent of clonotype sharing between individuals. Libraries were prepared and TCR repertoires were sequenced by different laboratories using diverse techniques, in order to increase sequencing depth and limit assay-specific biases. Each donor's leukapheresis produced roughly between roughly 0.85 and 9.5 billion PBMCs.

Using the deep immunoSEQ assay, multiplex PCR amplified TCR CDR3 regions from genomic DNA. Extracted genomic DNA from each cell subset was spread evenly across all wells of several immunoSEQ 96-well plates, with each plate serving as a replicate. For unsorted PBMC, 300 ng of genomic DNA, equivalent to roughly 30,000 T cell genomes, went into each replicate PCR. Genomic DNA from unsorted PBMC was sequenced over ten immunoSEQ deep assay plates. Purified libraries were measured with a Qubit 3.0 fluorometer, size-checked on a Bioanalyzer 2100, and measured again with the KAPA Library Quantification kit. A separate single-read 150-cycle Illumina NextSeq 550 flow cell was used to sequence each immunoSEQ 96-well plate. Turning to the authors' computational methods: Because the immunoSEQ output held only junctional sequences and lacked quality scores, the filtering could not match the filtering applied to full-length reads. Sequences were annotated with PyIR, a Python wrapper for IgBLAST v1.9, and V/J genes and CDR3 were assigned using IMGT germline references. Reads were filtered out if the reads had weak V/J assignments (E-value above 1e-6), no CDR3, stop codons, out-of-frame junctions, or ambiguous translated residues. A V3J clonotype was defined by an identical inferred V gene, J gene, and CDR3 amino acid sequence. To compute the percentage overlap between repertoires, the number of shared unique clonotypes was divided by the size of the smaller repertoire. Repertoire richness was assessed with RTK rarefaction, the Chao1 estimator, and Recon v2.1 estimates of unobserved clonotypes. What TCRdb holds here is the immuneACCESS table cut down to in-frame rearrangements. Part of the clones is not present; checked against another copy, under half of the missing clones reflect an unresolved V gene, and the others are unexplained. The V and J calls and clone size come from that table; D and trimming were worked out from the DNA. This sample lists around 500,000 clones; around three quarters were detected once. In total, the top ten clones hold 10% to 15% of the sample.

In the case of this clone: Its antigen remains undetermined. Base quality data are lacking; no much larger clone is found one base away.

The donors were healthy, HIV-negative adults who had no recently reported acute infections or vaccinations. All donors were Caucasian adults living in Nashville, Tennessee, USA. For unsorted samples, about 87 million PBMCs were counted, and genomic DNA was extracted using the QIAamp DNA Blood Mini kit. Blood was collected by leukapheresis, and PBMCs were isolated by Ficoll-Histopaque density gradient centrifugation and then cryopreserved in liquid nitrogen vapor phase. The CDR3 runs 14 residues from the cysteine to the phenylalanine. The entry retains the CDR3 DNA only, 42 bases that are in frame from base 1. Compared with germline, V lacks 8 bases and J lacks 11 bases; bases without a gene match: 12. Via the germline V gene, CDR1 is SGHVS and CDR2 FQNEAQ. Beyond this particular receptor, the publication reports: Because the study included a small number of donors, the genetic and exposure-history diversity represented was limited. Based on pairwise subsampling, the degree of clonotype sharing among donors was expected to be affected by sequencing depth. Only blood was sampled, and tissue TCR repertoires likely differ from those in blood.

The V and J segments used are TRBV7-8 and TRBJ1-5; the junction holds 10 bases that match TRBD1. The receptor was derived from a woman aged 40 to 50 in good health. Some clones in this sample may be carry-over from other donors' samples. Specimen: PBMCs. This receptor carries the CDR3 CASGPGTGVGAQHF. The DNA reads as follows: TGTGCCAGCGGACCCGGGACAGGGGTTGGAGCCCAGCATTTT.